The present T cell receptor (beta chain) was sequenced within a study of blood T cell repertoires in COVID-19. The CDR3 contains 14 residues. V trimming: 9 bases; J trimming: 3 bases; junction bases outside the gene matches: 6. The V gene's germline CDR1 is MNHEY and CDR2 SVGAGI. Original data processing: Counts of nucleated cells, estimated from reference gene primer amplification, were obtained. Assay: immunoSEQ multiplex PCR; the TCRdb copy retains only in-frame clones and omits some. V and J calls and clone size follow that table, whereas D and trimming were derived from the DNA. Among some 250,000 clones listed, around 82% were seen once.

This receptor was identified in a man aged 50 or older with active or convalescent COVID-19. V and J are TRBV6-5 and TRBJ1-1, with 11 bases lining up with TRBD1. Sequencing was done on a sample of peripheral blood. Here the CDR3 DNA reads TGTGCCAGTAGGACAGGGGGCGAGTACACTGAAGCTTTCTTT. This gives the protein CASRTGGEYTEAFF.